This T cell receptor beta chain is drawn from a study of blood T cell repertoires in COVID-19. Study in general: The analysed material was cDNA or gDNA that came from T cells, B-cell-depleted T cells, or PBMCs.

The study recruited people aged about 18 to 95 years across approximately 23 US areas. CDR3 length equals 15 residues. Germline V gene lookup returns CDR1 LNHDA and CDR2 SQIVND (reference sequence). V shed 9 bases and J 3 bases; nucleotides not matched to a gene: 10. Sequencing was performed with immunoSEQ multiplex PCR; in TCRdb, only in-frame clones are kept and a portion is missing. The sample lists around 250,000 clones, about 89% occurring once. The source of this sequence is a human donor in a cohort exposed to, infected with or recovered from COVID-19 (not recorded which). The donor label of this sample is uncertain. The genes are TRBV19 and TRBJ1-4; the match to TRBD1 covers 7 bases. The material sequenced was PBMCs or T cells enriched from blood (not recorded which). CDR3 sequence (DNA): TGTGCCAGCCGTAAGTGGACAGGACCTAATGAAAAACTGTTTTTT. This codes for CASRKWTGPNEKLFF.